Listed below are T cell receptor beta chains from one sample, sequenced in a study of identical twins. TCRdb used MiXCR to reprocess the 5' RACE reads, holding one entry per CDR3 protein. The data contain under 1 million distinct CDR3 sequences, 9% to 15% of them seen just once; the ten biggest clones take up around 1.5%. These data were also reused for a study on yellow fever vaccine responses in identical twins.

The sequenced sample consisted of PBMCs. The receptors here all came from a woman aged 18-35 years in good health. The CDR3 runs from the conserved cysteine through the conserved F or W. The D gene is left open where the match is weak. Not all rows give a size; the values are once, few, many and, for expanded clones, a class.

v_gene	d_gene	j_gene	abundance	CDR3nt	CDR3aa
TRBV29-1	TRBD1	TRBJ2-5	NA	TGCAGCGTTGAAGATCCGGACAGGCTCAAAGAGACCCAGTACTTC	CSVEDPDRLKETQYF
TRBV4-1	NA	TRBJ1-2	few	TGCGCCAGCAGCCAACCTCAAAGGGGTTCGGGCTATGGCTACACCTTC	CASSQPQRGSGYGYTF
TRBV10-3	TRBD2	TRBJ2-2	NA	TGTGCCATCAAGCCCAGCGGGGGGGCCATCGGGGAGCTGTTTTTT	CAIKPSGGAIGELFF
TRBV12-3/TRBV12-4	NA	TRBJ2-1	few	TGTGCCAGCAGGGGTGAATACCAGAGCTCCTACAATGAGCAGTTCTTC	CASRGEYQSSYNEQFF
TRBV28	NA	TRBJ2-1	NA	TGTGCCAGCAGAGCGGACCAGCGTTTATACAATGAGCAGTTCTTC	CASRADQRLYNEQFF
TRBV3-1	NA	TRBJ1-1	NA	TGTGCCAGCAGCCGGGGGATTCTCATGAACACTGAAGCTTTCTTT	CASSRGILMNTEAFF
TRBV29-1	NA	TRBJ2-1	few	TGCAGCGTTGTAAGCGCGGACCCCAGCTCCTACAATGAGCAGTTCTTC	CSVVSADPSSYNEQFF
TRBV13	TRBD1	TRBJ2-7	NA	TGTGCCAGCAGCAGGATGCAGGGGGATTTCGTCCACGAGCAGTACTTC	CASSRMQGDFVHEQYF
TRBV11-1	TRBD2	TRBJ2-4	NA	TGTGCCAGCAGCTCGGGACTAGCGGGAGGCCAAGCCAAAAACATTCAGTACTTC	CASSSGLAGGQAKNIQYF
TRBV5-1	NA	TRBJ1-1	many	TGCGCCAGCAGCCTAGACACGGGGAGCACTGAAGCTTTCTTT	CASSLDTGSTEAFF
TRBV7-2	NA	TRBJ2-3	NA	TGTGCCAGCAGCTTAAGGCCAGCTTCCACAGATACGCAGTATTTT	CASSLRPASTDTQYF
TRBV3-1	TRBD2	TRBJ2-3	few	TGTGCCAGCAGCCAAGATTATCGGGGGGGCCTCGCAGATACGCAGTATTTT	CASSQDYRGGLADTQYF
TRBV20-1	NA	TRBJ2-2	many	TGCAGTGCTCCACAGGAAGGCAGCACCGGGGAGCTGTTTTTT	CSAPQEGSTGELFF
TRBV11-1	NA	TRBJ2-2	NA	TGTGCCAGCAGCCCATCCGAGGTTCGGGAGCTGTTTTTT	CASSPSEVRELFF
TRBV6-1	NA	TRBJ2-1	NA	TGTGCCAGCCGCGGTCTGGGAAACAATGAGCAGTTCTTC	CASRGLGNNEQFF
TRBV11-2	NA	TRBJ2-5	NA	TGTGCCAGCAGCTTAGGAGGGGTTGGAGAGACCCAGTACTTC	CASSLGGVGETQYF